The clone carrying this T cell receptor beta chain occurred once. TCRdb's table, derived via immunoSEQ multiplex PCR, lists solely in-frame clones and lacks some. The sample carries tens of thousands of clones, roughly 94% recorded once. Germline V gene lookup returns CDR1 MNHNY and CDR2 SVGAGI (reference sequence). The CDR3 contains 15 residues. V shed 7 bases, J shed 11 bases, and the junction held 14 bases outside the gene matches. This entry comes from a study of cytomegalovirus exposure and HLA in healthy donors. This clonotype was sampled from a woman in her late teens or twenties in good health and CMV-seropositive. Sequenced input: PBMCs. V usage is TRBV6-6 and J usage is TRBJ1-1; 12 bases agree with TRBD1. CDR3 residues: CASNRPGQGAGRAFF. The DNA for the CDR3 is TGTGCCAGCAATCGTCCGGGACAGGGGGCCGGTCGGGCTTTCTTT.